The clone carrying this T cell receptor (beta chain) showed up just once. Its antigen is not known. The sample originates from a study of T cell responses to AZD1222 COVID-19 vaccine. Study outcomes and limitations: Regions 160-218 and 743-854 held dominance among vaccine-associated CD4 TCRs, which spanned spike. Increases in Spike-specific TCR breadth and depth were seen after two AZD1222 doses.

The data were produced by immunoSEQ multiplex PCR, yet TCRdb's version contains in-frame clones alone and is incomplete. This table has over 85,000 clones, 84% appearing once. This TCR was recovered from an adult who received the AZD1222 COVID-19 vaccine. This specimen consisted of peripheral blood, obtained 28 days after the second AZD1222 dose.

CDR3 protein: CASSLDNYNEQFF. For the CDR3, the DNA is TGCGCCAGCAGCTTGGACAACTACAATGAGCAGTTCTTC. The V gene is TRBV5-1, the J gene TRBJ2-1, with D uncertain. Germline-derived CDR1 and CDR2 are SGHRS and YFSETQ. CDR3 length: 13 amino acids. V dropped 0 bases and J dropped 3 bases, with 4 bases sitting between them. Complete variable domain (other parts from reference TRBV5-1 and TRBJ2-1): KAGVTQTPRYLIKTRGQQVTLSCSPISGHRSVSWYQQTPGQGLQFLFEYFSETQRNKGNFPGRFSGRQFSNSRSEMNVSTLELGDSALYLCASSLDNYNEQFFGPGTRLTVL.